The 24 T cell receptor beta chains given below trace back to one sample, sequenced in a study of T cells after yellow fever vaccination. TCRdb passed the 5' RACE reads through MiXCR, listing each CDR3 protein once. The table shows some 49,000 distinct CDR3 sequences, with 5.5% to 7.5% occurring only once. The sample was PBMCs, either bulk or a sorted T-cell subset (CD4+, CD8+, memory, or dextramer-sorted; not recorded which), taken 45 days after the yellow fever booster vaccination. The receptors originated from a man younger than 40 who received the YFV17D yellow fever vaccine.

This clonotype was observed at least ten times. V and J are TRBV20-1 and TRBJ1-5; 8 nucleotides match TRBD1. Germline CDR1 is DFQATT and CDR2 is SNEGSKA (reference sequence). The CDR3 consists of 15 residues. The junction had 10 bases not matched to a gene; V was cut back by 3 bases and J by 6 bases. The CDR3 region has the DNA TGCAGTGCTAGTCTCAGGGGGCCCCAGATTCAGCCCCAGCATTTT. This sequence encodes CSASLRGPQIQPQHF.

The genes are TRBV11-1 and TRBJ1-1; unclear D gene. CDR3 length: 14 amino acids. Germline CDR1 and CDR2: SGHAT and FQDESV (reference sequence). V lost 6 bases and J 0 bases, leaving 11 bases between the germline ends. The CDR3 DNA reads TGTGCCAGCAGGATATCGAACTTGAACACTGAAGCTTTCTTT. Translating it yields CASRISNLNTEAFF.

This clonotype turned up a few times. The chain carries TRBV5-6 and TRBJ2-7; D uncertain. The CDR3 covers 13 residues. Looked up from germline, CDR1 is SGHDT and CDR2 is YYEEEE. V lost 4 bases and J lost 0, with 8 bases in between. The CDR3 DNA is TGTGCCAGCAGCATTCCCCACTCCTACGAGCAGTACTTC. As protein: CASSIPHSYEQYF.

This clonotype showed up many times. CDR3 sequence: CASSLTPGLAGKETQYF. CDR3 nucleotide sequence: TGTGCCAGCAGCTTAACCCCGGGACTAGCGGGAAAAGAGACCCAGTACTTC. The chain is built from TRBV7-3 and TRBJ2-5, with 13 nucleotides matching TRBD2. Germline-derived CDR1 and CDR2 are SGHTA and FQGTGA. CDR3 length: 17 residues. V lost 0 bases to trimming and J lost 3 bases; unmatched junction nucleotides: 4.

This clonotype showed up many times. The V call is TRBV6-2 or TRBV6-3, the J call TRBJ2-7; a weak D match, TRBD1 (7 bases). The V gene lost 7 bases and the J gene lost 5 bases, with 21 bases spanning the gap. The CDR3 loop spans 15 amino acids. Per the germline V gene, CDR1 is MNHEY and CDR2 is SVGEGT. The CDR3 here is CASTDIGGGRDEQYF. The CDR3 nucleotides read TGTGCCAGCACTGACATTGGAGGGGGCAGAGACGAGCAGTACTTC.

In this sample, this clonotype turned up a few times. The chain recombines TRBV11-2 with TRBJ2-1; no clear D. Germline values: CDR1 SGHAT, CDR2 FQNNGV. The CDR3 sequence is 15 residues long. V was clipped by 6 bases and J by 0 bases, with 12 bases between them. The CDR3 region has the DNA TGTGCCAGCAGGCCCGACATAGACTCCTACAATGAGCAGTTCTTC. It encodes CASRPDIDSYNEQFF.

This clonotype was observed at least ten times. The genes are TRBV18 and TRBJ1-1; D is undetermined. V dropped 4 bases and J dropped 1 base, with 7 bases sitting between them. This CDR3 contains 13 residues. Germline CDR1 is KGHSH and CDR2 is LQKENI. The DNA of the CDR3 is TGTGCCAGCTCACTAGATAAGAACACTGAAGCTTTCTTT. Translation: CASSLDKNTEAFF.

This clonotype was seen many times. The V and J genes are TRBV6-2 or TRBV6-3 and TRBJ2-1, with D maybe TRBD1 (6 bases). Trimming left V 8 bases short and J 3 bases short, with 14 bases between. The length of the CDR3 is 14 residues. Per germline, CDR1 MNHEY and CDR2 SVGEGT. The CDR3 protein is CASQGTEVYNEQFF. CDR3 in DNA: TGTGCCAGCCAGGGGACCGAGGTCTACAATGAGCAGTTCTTC.

This clonotype has a count of ten or more. The chain employs TRBV11-2 and TRBJ2-2, with 9 bases matching TRBD2. The germline CDR1 and CDR2 sequences are SGHAT and FQNNGV. The CDR3 has 18 amino acids. The ends lost 4 bases at V and 3 bases at J; junction bases unmatched: 12. The DNA for the CDR3 is TGTGCCAGCAGCTCTAGAGTACTAGCGGGCGCGCACACCGGGGAGCTGTTTTTT. Translating gives CASSSRVLAGAHTGELFF.

This clonotype occurred many times. The V and J genes are TRBV9 and TRBJ2-2; D not certain. Trimming left V 5 bases short and J 4 bases short, with 9 bases between. Per germline, CDR1 SGDLS and CDR2 YYNGEE. This CDR3 is built from 13 residues. CDR3 DNA: TGTGCCAGCAGAAGCACGGGCACCGGGGAGCTGTTTTTT. Protein sequence: CASRSTGTGELFF.

This clonotype has a count of ten or more. J is TRBJ2-7 and V is TRBV12-3 or TRBV12-4; D gene ambiguous. This CDR3 spans 15 amino acids. Between the trimmed V and J ends, which lost 4 bases and 4 bases, there was a span of 17 bases. DNA for the CDR3: TGTGCCAGCAGTTCCAAGGACCGAAAAAAGTACGAGCAGTACTTC. Protein: CASSSKDRKKYEQYF.

This clonotype was seen repeatedly, ten times or more. The genes are TRBV21-1 and TRBJ2-1; the table's D gene call, TRBD1, was not cross checked with the DNA. TRBV21-1 is a known pseudogene. There are 17 residues in the CDR3. The chain's CDR3 is CASSRRPGDRPYNEQFF. In nucleotides, the CDR3 is TGTGCCAGCAGCCGCCGTCCGGGGGACCGACCCTACAATGAGCAGTTCTTC.

Ten or more counts support this clonotype. The genes are TRBV6-1 and TRBJ1-4; no clear D gene. The germline gives CDR1 MNHNS, CDR2 SASEGT. CDR3 length: 13 amino acids. V lost 5 bases, J lost 8 bases, and 12 bases lay in between. The CDR3 DNA follows: TGTGCCAGCAGTCCTCAGATTTCGGAAAAACTGTTTTTT. Its protein is CASSPQISEKLFF.

This clonotype was seen at least ten times. V usage is TRBV10-3 and J usage is TRBJ2-5; D gene unclear. Trimming pared 3 bases from V and 5 bases from J, leaving 7 bases between. Germline V gene sequence: CDR1 ENHRY, CDR2 SYGVKD. CDR3 length equals 12 residues. The CDR3 bases are TGTGCCATCAGTGATCCCGGGGAGACCCAGTACTTC. This gives the protein CAISDPGETQYF.

Ten or more counts support this clonotype. The chain joins TRBV11-2 to TRBJ2-4; TRBD2 might be the D (7 bases). The CDR3 contains 16 residues. Trimming took 8 bases from V and 8 from J, leaving 25 bases between them. CDR1 is SGHAT and CDR2 is FQNNGV in the germline V gene. CDR3 sequence: CASARGGLAGGDIQYF. CDR3 DNA sequence: TGTGCCAGCGCTAGGGGGGGATTAGCCGGGGGTGACATTCAGTACTTC.

There are a few counts of this clonotype. V usage is TRBV5-1 and J usage is TRBJ2-1; D possibly corresponds to TRBD2 (5 bases). Germline loops: CDR1 SGHRS, CDR2 YFSETQ. This CDR3 spans 14 amino acids. The V and J ends lost 1 base and 5 bases respectively, with 10 bases between them. CDR3: CASSLRTGDNEQFF. The CDR3 coding sequence is TGCGCCAGCAGCTTGCGGACTGGAGACAATGAGCAGTTCTTC.

This clonotype has a handful of counts. The chain has TRBV5-1 and TRBJ1-3; D gene uncertain. Trimming stripped 0 bases from V and 0 bases from J, with 7 bases between. Germline-derived CDR1 and CDR2 are SGHRS and YFSETQ. The CDR3 contains 15 residues. In DNA form, the CDR3 reads TGCGCCAGCAGCTTGGGGCAGCCCTCTGGAAACACCATATATTTT. Translated: CASSLGQPSGNTIYF. The whole variable domain, remainder taken from reference TRBV5-1 and TRBJ1-3, is KAGVTQTPRYLIKTRGQQVTLSCSPISGHRSVSWYQQTPGQGLQFLFEYFSETQRNKGNFPGRFSGRQFSNSRSEMNVSTLELGDSALYLCASSLGQPSGNTIYFGEGSWLTVV.

This clonotype was seen at least ten times. The chain links TRBV6-2 or TRBV6-3 to TRBJ2-3; D gene uncertain. Germline CDR1 MNHEY, CDR2 SVGEGT. This CDR3 is 17 amino acids long. The germline V and J ends were trimmed by 0 bases and 5 bases, with 18 bases remaining between them. DNA of the CDR3: TGTGCCAGCAGTTACTCCCTGGGGTCCCCTTCGAGAGATACGCAGTATTTT. Its protein product is CASSYSLGSPSRDTQYF.

On this clonotype: Given a much more abundant clone one base away, this may be a read error. V and J are TRBV4-3 and TRBJ1-6, with 7 bases matching TRBD1. The CDR3 is made up of 16 amino acids. Germline loops: CDR1 LGHNA, CDR2 YSLEER. V lost 1 base to trimming and J lost 10 bases; unmatched junction nucleotides: 10. CDR3 in amino acids: CASSQASQGKESPLHF. DNA of the CDR3: TGCGCCAGCAGCCAAGCCTCACAGGGGAAGGAATCACCCCTCCACTTT.

This clonotype showed up many times. The chain employs TRBV5-6 and TRBJ2-1, with D perhaps given as TRBD1 or TRBD2 (5 bases each). With 4 bases removed from V and 2 bases from J, the gap between germline ends came to 13 bases. Per germline, CDR1 SGHDT and CDR2 YYEEEE. This CDR3 has 15 residues. In DNA, the CDR3 is TGTGCCAGCAGCCCCCCGGGGACGGCCTACAATGAGCAGTTCTTC. Its translation: CASSPPGTAYNEQFF.

The gene calls are TRBV12-3 or TRBV12-4 and TRBJ2-4, with 7 bases identical to TRBD1. Unmatched junction bases numbered 16, after V lost 7 bases and J lost 16 bases. The CDR3 is made up of 13 amino acids. The CDR3 sequence is CASTLASGTAVYF. CDR3 sequence (DNA): TGTGCCAGCACCTTAGCCTCCGGGACAGCAGTATACTTC.

This clonotype was observed many times. The rearrangement uses TRBV25-1 and TRBJ2-7; maybe TRBD2 (5 bases). The germline V gene has CDR1 MGHDK and CDR2 SYGVNS. The CDR3 spans 13 residues. Trimming removed 5 bases at V and 5 bases at J, with 13 bases between. This chain's CDR3 is CASSLLGNDEQYF. In DNA, the CDR3 is TGTGCCAGCAGTTTACTAGGGAATGACGAGCAGTACTTC.

This clonotype was detected ten times or more. The V and J genes are TRBV27 and TRBJ1-5; D is perhaps TRBD1 (6 bases). The V gene lost 4 bases and the J gene lost 2 bases, with 15 bases spanning the gap. The CDR3 extends over 16 amino acids. Germline loops: CDR1 MNHEY, CDR2 SMNVEV (reference sequence). The CDR3 here is CASSSTGILRNQPQHF. The CDR3 nucleotides read TGTGCCAGCAGTTCCACAGGGATTTTACGCAATCAGCCCCAGCATTTT.

J is TRBJ2-1 and V is TRBV5-4; 7 positions match TRBD2. The CDR3 runs 19 residues. V gave up 0 bases and J gave up 7 bases; unmatched junction bases: 19. Germline V gene data show CDR1 as SGHNT and CDR2 as YYREEE (reference sequence). This CDR3 reads CASSLAPASGIFLGNEQFF. In DNA form, the CDR3 reads TGTGCCAGCAGCTTGGCCCCAGCTAGCGGTATATTTTTGGGAAATGAGCAGTTCTTC. Full variable domain (outside the CDR3, taken from reference TRBV5-4 and TRBJ2-1): ETGVTQSPTHLIKTRGQQVTLRCSSQSGHNTVSWYQQALGQGPQFIFQYYREEENGRGNFPPRFSGLQFPNYSSELNVNALELDDSALYLCASSLAPASGIFLGNEQFFGPGTRLTVL.